The source of this T cell receptor beta chain is a study of lymphopenia after photon versus proton radiotherapy. TCRdb's table, derived via immunoSEQ multiplex PCR, lists solely in-frame clones and lacks some. The sample holds more than 60,000 clones, around 86% seen once. For this clone: The antigen is unknown.

Germline CDR1 MNHEY, CDR2 SMNVEV (reference sequence). After removal of 5 bases from V and 1 base from J, the junction contained 7 bases not matched to a gene. This CDR3 contains 15 residues. Study outcomes and limitations: Relative stability marked proton patients; photon patients lost diversity and naive cells.

The source was peripheral blood, collected from a patient treated with photon-based radiotherapy. V gene TRBV27 combines with J gene TRBJ1-2; 7 bases are shared with TRBD1. This receptor was taken from a man aged 35-49 years with gastric cancer. In nucleotides, the CDR3 is TGTGCCAGCAGTCCCCTTGGACAGGTTAACTATGGCTACACCTTC. As protein: CASSPLGQVNYGYTF.